These T cell receptor beta chains were read from a single sample in a study of T cells after posttransplantation cyclophosphamide. Measured with immunoSEQ multiplex PCR; TCRdb has only the in-frame clones, and not every one. This sample has tens of thousands of clones, with 93% found just once. Material: PBMCs. All receptors come from a woman aged 25 to 39 in good health and a related stem cell transplant donor. CDR3s include the opening cysteine and the closing phenylalanine or tryptophan.

>16|TRBJ2-1|TRBV4-3
CASSQAFGGPYNEQFF
>15|TRBJ2-7|TRBV6-1
CASRAGTGNQHEQYF
>13|TRBJ2-3|TRBV7-3
CASSQGTWDTQYF
>15|TRBJ1-1|TRBV5-1
CASSFNAGGVTEAFF
>11|TRBJ1-2|TRBV29-1
CSADRWGGYTF
>17|TRBJ2-4|TRBV2
CASSGHRGLRAKNIQYF
>16|TRBJ2-1|TRBV11-2
CASSPALTSGGGEQFF
>15|TRBJ1-2|TRBV4-2
CASSQDRDRGNGYTF
>11|TRBJ1-1|TRBV2
CASSSYTEAFF
>13|TRBJ2-7|TRBV19
CASSPARRYEQYF
>15|TRBJ2-3|TRBV30
CAWSRVSGYTDTQYF
>15|TRBJ1-2|TRBV6-5
CASSQRTGARYGYTF
>16|TRBJ2-6|TRBV28
CASFRDRDSGANVLTF
>12|TRBJ2-7|TRBV2
CASTFRGSEQYF
>13|TRBJ1-2|TRBV5-1
CASSGGPNYGYTF
>13|TRBJ1-1|TRBV4-1
CASSQGRGLEAFF
>16|TRBJ1-1|TRBV14
CASSQFAGARNTEAFF
>15|TRBJ1-2|TRBV7-8
CASSSLRGPDYGYTF
>14|TRBJ1-2|TRBV7-2
CASSLGGTNYGYTF
>16|TRBJ1-3|TRBV5-1
CASSLVAGYSGNTIYF
>13|TRBJ2-5|TRBV6-5
CASSRDFSETQYF
>13|TRBJ1-2|TRBV5-4
CASSSGDARGYTF
>17|TRBJ1-2|TRBV12-5
CASGLVLGRTGNYGYTF